Each of the 14 T cell receptor beta chains below was sequenced from the same sample in a study of graft-versus-host responses after intestinal transplantation. Their specific antigens are unknown. Assay: immunoSEQ multiplex PCR; the TCRdb copy retains only in-frame clones and omits some. Here the sample spans around 95,000 clones, more than 85% being singletons. The sequences come from unstimulated CD4+ T cells sorted from spleen or lymph node cells, collected before transplant. The receptors shown here come from a human donor who was the organ donor for an intestinal transplant.

This clone was picked up a small number of times. The chain links TRBV6-5 to TRBJ1-4; no firm D call. Germline V lookup: CDR1 MNHEY, CDR2 SVGAGI. V lost 6 bases and J lost 2, with 13 bases in between. This CDR3 spans 15 amino acids. DNA of the CDR3: TGTGCCAGCAGGAAGACGCCGGTGACTAATGAAAAACTGTTTTTT. Its translation: CASRKTPVTNEKLFF.

The chain uses TRBV11-1 and TRBJ1-1; D gene ambiguous. The CDR3 has 15 residues. V lost 4 bases to trimming and J lost 4 bases, with 16 bases between them. Germline CDR1 is SGHAT and CDR2 is FQDESV (reference sequence). The CDR3 spells CASSSATLLSTEAFF. CDR3 nucleotide sequence: TGTGCCAGCAGCTCAGCGACCTTGTTGAGCACTGAAGCTTTCTTT.

The gene calls are TRBV18 and TRBJ2-7; weak D call: TRBD1 (6 bases). The CDR3 loop spans 16 amino acids. Germline CDR1 is KGHSH and CDR2 is LQKENI. Trimming took 4 bases from V and 4 from J, leaving 20 bases between them. This CDR3 reads CASSRDMTGTEYEQYF. The DNA for the CDR3 is TGTGCCAGCTCACGCGACATGACAGGAACAGAGTACGAGCAGTACTTC.

The J gene is TRBJ2-7, the V gene TRBV28, with TRBD2 identical over 13 bases. Losses at the gene ends were 5 bases for V and 2 bases for J; bases not matched to a gene: 3. The CDR3 contains 15 residues. Germline assignment: CDR1 MDHEN and CDR2 SYDVKM. CDR3 in DNA: TGTGCCAGCAGTGTACTAGCGGGGGGGCCCTACGAGCAGTACTTC. It specifies CASSVLAGGPYEQYF.

This chain connects TRBV6-1 to TRBJ1-3; no firm D call. The V gene's germline CDR1 is MNHNS and CDR2 SASEGT. The CDR3 has 14 residues. V was clipped by 3 bases and J by 4 bases, with 10 bases between them. The CDR3 nucleotides read TGTGCCAGCAGTGACCAGACTGAAGGAAACACCATATATTTT. Protein sequence: CASSDQTEGNTIYF.

This chain uses TRBV18 with TRBJ1-2; the D gene is possibly TRBD1 (5 bases). The CDR3 has 14 amino acids. Trimming pared 5 bases from V and 3 bases from J, leaving 13 bases between. Germline CDR1 KGHSH, CDR2 LQKENI. The CDR3 reads CASSEKGRDYGYTF. DNA for the CDR3: TGTGCCAGCTCAGAGAAGGGGCGCGACTATGGCTACACCTTC. The variable domain in full, with the rest retrieved from reference TRBV18 and TRBJ1-2, is NAGVMQNPRHLVRRRGQEARLRCSPMKGHSHVYWYRQLPEEGLKFMVYLQKENIIDESGMPKERFSAEFPKEGPSILRIQQVVRGDSAAYFCASSEKGRDYGYTFGSGTRLTVV.

As for this clone: Mismatch with germline at one junction end may stem from a read error. The chain joins TRBV19 to TRBJ2-3; D unresolved. CDR1 is LNHDA and CDR2 is SQIVND in the germline V gene (reference sequence). The CDR3 spans 12 residues. This CDR3 reads CASSTRSDMQYF. CDR3 DNA: TGTGCCAGTAGTACCCGCTCAGATATGCAGTATTTT.

The rearrangement uses TRBV5-6 and TRBJ1-1; D remains ambiguous. Trimming took off 4 bases at V and 4 bases at J, with 17 bases between the two ends. The CDR3 is 15 residues long. The V gene's germline CDR1 is SGHDT and CDR2 YYEEEE. The CDR3 sequence is CASSPGGGTPTEAFF. For the CDR3, the DNA is TGTGCCAGCAGCCCCGGAGGAGGCACCCCCACTGAAGCTTTCTTT.

The chain carries TRBV7-9 and TRBJ1-6; D is ambiguous. Germline assignment: CDR1 SEHNR and CDR2 FQNEAQ (reference sequence). Trimming removed 4 bases at V and 2 bases at J, with 15 bases between. This CDR3 comprises 17 residues. In nucleotides, the CDR3 is TGTGCCAGCAGCTCACCGCCGGGGTACGCCTATAATTCACCCCTCCACTTT. Its protein is CASSSPPGYAYNSPLHF.

The chain uses TRBV30 and TRBJ1-1; D gene unclear. V lost 5 bases and J lost 5, with 15 bases in between. Germline V gives CDR1 GTSNPN, CDR2 SVGIG (reference sequence). The CDR3 length is 13 residues. This chain's CDR3 is CAWQHPLATEAFF. DNA for the CDR3: TGTGCCTGGCAGCACCCACTTGCGACTGAAGCTTTCTTT.

J is TRBJ1-3 and V is TRBV7-9; D gene uncertain. The CDR3 spans 15 residues. The V gene's germline CDR1 is SEHNR and CDR2 FQNEAQ (reference sequence). V was cut by 2 bases and J by 0 bases, with 8 bases left in between. CDR3 in DNA: TGTGCCAGCAGCTTATATGAGTCCTCTGGAAACACCATATATTTT. Translation: CASSLYESSGNTIYF.

The gene calls are TRBV6-1 and TRBJ1-2, with 8 positions matching TRBD1. J gave up 5 bases and V 6 bases, and 5 bases lay outside the gene matches. This CDR3 has 13 residues. From germline, CDR1 is MNHNS and CDR2 SASEGT. The CDR3: CASRTGEIYGYTF. Here the CDR3 DNA reads TGTGCCAGCAGGACAGGGGAGATATATGGCTACACCTTC.

The chain has TRBV6-6 and TRBJ1-3; TRBD1 is a possible D gene (5 bases). Trimming cost V 6 bases and J 2 bases, with 14 bases left between them. Germline loops: CDR1 MNHNY, CDR2 SVGAGI (reference sequence). This CDR3 comprises 15 residues. CDR3 residues: CASSLGLRTGNTIYF. As DNA, the CDR3 is TGTGCCAGCAGCCTGGGACTTCGCACTGGAAACACCATATATTTT.

The rearrangement joins TRBV7-3 to TRBJ2-2; D assignment may be TRBD1 or TRBD2 (5 bases each). V lost 5 bases to trimming and J lost 4 bases, with 14 bases between them. The germline CDR1 and CDR2 sequences are SGHTA and FQGTGA. The CDR3 runs 15 residues. CDR3 DNA: TGTGCCAGCAGCCAAAGTGGGGGACGCACCGGGGAGCTGTTTTTT. Amino acids: CASSQSGGRTGELFF.